These 6 T cell receptor beta chains originate from one sample sequenced in a study of cytomegalovirus exposure and HLA in healthy donors. Primers included in the PCR were 60 Vbeta and 13 Jbeta primers. TCRdb's copy holds only in-frame clones and misses some; the assay was immunoSEQ multiplex PCR. The data show about 170,000 clones, around 82% seen once. The sequencing sample was made of PBMCs. The receptors here all came from a male donor in good health and CMV-seronegative.

This clone was seen more than once but under ten times. The chain employs TRBV19 and TRBJ2-7, with 16 bases fitting TRBD2. The CDR3 runs 17 residues. V lost 6 bases and J lost 2; bases outside the gene matches: 7. The germline CDR1 and CDR2 sequences are LNHDA and SQIVND (reference sequence). CDR3 in DNA: TGTGCCAGTAGCCGACCGGGACTAGCGGGGGGGACCTACGAGCAGTACTTC. Its protein product is CASSRPGLAGGTYEQYF.

CDR3 in amino acids: CASSSTGRYEQYF. The CDR3 DNA sequence: TGTGCCAGCAGCTCGACAGGCCGCTACGAGCAGTACTTC. The chain recombines TRBV7-2 with TRBJ2-5, with D maybe TRBD1 (6 bases). The DNA end is more similar to TRBJ2-7, so the J call may be wrong. Germline lookup yields CDR1 SGHTA and CDR2 FQGNSA. This CDR3 is built from 13 residues.

This clone was counted only a few times. The V gene is TRBV18, the J gene TRBJ2-7; D perhaps matches TRBD2 (5 bases). Germline V gene data show CDR1 as KGHSH and CDR2 as LQKENI. CDR3 size: 16 residues. The V and J ends lost 6 bases and 0 bases respectively, with 18 bases between them. Here the CDR3 DNA reads TGTGCCAGCTCGCCTATTCCGGGCGGGCCCTCCTACGAGCAGTACTTC. It yields the protein CASSPIPGGPSYEQYF.

CDR3 protein: CAISESTPRAGYGYTF. The CDR3 nucleotides are TGTGCCATCAGTGAGTCGACCCCCAGGGCTGGTTATGGCTACACCTTC. The V and J genes are TRBV10-3 and TRBJ1-2; possibly TRBD1 for D (5 bases). The CDR3 sequence is 16 residues long. V was shortened by 0 bases and J by 5 bases, with 16 bases between the two germline ends. Germline V gene lookup returns CDR1 ENHRY and CDR2 SYGVKD.

The chain couples TRBV4-1 to TRBJ1-5; no clear D. Germline V gives CDR1 MGHRA, CDR2 YSYEKL. Trimming took off 1 base at V and 5 bases at J, with 6 bases between the two ends. This CDR3 comprises 13 residues. The CDR3 DNA reads TGCGCCAGCAGCCAAGGACGGGATCAGCCCCAGCATTTT. Translated, it gives CASSQGRDQPQHF.

This chain's CDR3 is CASSVWVEGPSYEQYF. The CDR3 DNA reads TGTGCCAGCAGTGTATGGGTGGAGGGACCCTCCTACGAGCAGTACTTC. V gene TRBV2 combines with J gene TRBJ2-7, with D tentatively TRBD2 (6 bases). CDR1 SNHLY and CDR2 FYNNEI come from the germline V gene. Trimming removed 4 bases at V and 0 bases at J, with 16 bases between. The CDR3 is 16 residues long.